This T cell receptor (beta chain) was found in a study of T cell responses to AZD1222 COVID-19 vaccine. Pooling of second doses given at about 4 or about 12 weeks was done. Turning to this clone: No antigen is known for it.

The method was immunoSEQ multiplex PCR; TCRdb's version includes in-frame clones alone and lacks a portion of them. The table shows about 75,000 clones, with around 86% occurring only once. Study observations and caveats: Repertoires were sampled only after the peak T cell response. Spike was spanned by vaccine-associated CD4 TCRs, with dominance at 160-218 and 743-854. Spike-specific TCR breadth and depth were elevated following two AZD1222 doses.

The V gene lost 6 bases and the J gene lost 6 bases, with 8 bases spanning the gap. CDR3 size: 12 residues. CDR1 is SGHTA, CDR2 FQGTGA, per germline. The chain employs TRBV7-3 and TRBJ2-2, with D possibly matching TRBD2 (5 bases). This clonotype was sampled from an adult who received the AZD1222 COVID-19 vaccine. The sample in question was peripheral blood, obtained 28 days after the second AZD1222 dose. The DNA for the CDR3 is TGTGCCAGCAGGCAGGAGGCCGGGGAGCTGTTTTTT. Translating it yields CASRQEAGELFF.